The 13 T cell receptor beta chains reported below all come from one sample, sequenced in a study of shared clonotypes between healthy human individuals. TCRdb's table, derived via immunoSEQ multiplex PCR, lists solely in-frame clones and lacks some. The sample contains under 1,100,000 clones, more than 75% of which appear only once. The sequenced sample was memory CD4+ T cells from PBMCs. Subset indicated: CD45RA-negative fraction. The source is a young man in good health. Some clones in this sample may be carry-over from other donors' samples.

The V gene is TRBV5-4, the J gene TRBJ1-1; perhaps TRBD1 as D (5 bases). The CDR3 contains 14 residues. From germline, CDR1 is SGHNT and CDR2 YYREEE (reference sequence). The V end lost 1 base, the J end lost 1 base, and 8 bases lay between the germline ends. This CDR3 reads CASSLWQGNTEAFF. The CDR3, as DNA: TGTGCCAGCAGCTTGTGGCAGGGGAACACTGAAGCTTTCTTT. Drawing the rest from reference TRBV5-4 and TRBJ1-1, the complete variable domain is ETGVTQSPTHLIKTRGQQVTLRCSSQSGHNTVSWYQQALGQGPQFIFQYYREEENGRGNFPPRFSGLQFPNYSSELNVNALELDDSALYLCASSLWQGNTEAFFGQGTRLTVV.

The gene calls are TRBV5-6 and TRBJ2-3; D is perhaps TRBD1 (6 bases). Between the trimmed V and J ends, which lost 1 base and 1 base, there was a span of 10 bases. CDR1 is SGHDT, CDR2 YYEEEE, per germline. The CDR3 totals 15 residues. CDR3 in amino acids: CASSLWDTRTDTQYF. The CDR3 coding sequence is TGTGCCAGCAGCTTGTGGGACACCCGCACAGATACGCAGTATTTT. The complete variable domain, with remaining parts taken from reference TRBV5-6 and TRBJ2-3, reads DAGVTQSPTHLIKTRGQQVTLRCSPKSGHDTVSWYQQALGQGPQFIFQYYEEEERQRGNFPDRFSGHQFPNYSSELNVNALLLGDSALYLCASSLWDTRTDTQYFGPGTRLTVL.

The chain carries TRBV4-3 and TRBJ1-4; D not resolved. V dropped 4 bases and J dropped 3 bases, with 12 bases sitting between them. The length of the CDR3 is 15 residues. Germline lookup yields CDR1 LGHNA and CDR2 YSLEER. In DNA form, the CDR3 reads TGCGCCAGCAGCCCCCGCGGTGGGCCTAATGAAAAACTGTTTTTT. This gives the protein CASSPRGGPNEKLFF.

On this clone itself: The same CDR3 arises from other DNA sequences in this sample as well. The gene calls are TRBV9 and TRBJ1-5, with D unresolved. Germline V CDR1 and CDR2: SGDLS, YYNGEE. Trimming stripped 0 bases from V and 0 bases from J, with 7 bases between. This CDR3 spans 15 amino acids. The CDR3 protein is CASSVGSNSNQPQHF. As DNA, the CDR3 is TGTGCCAGCAGCGTAGGGAGTAATAGCAATCAGCCCCAGCATTTT.

The rearrangement uses TRBV18 and TRBJ1-4; D is uncertain. V was trimmed by 1 base and J by 1 base, leaving 1 base between them. The CDR3 is made up of 13 amino acids. Germline V CDR1 and CDR2: KGHSH, LQKENI. The CDR3 DNA sequence: TGTGCCAGCTCACCACAAACTAATGAAAAACTGTTTTTT. Protein sequence: CASSPQTNEKLFF.

To note about this clone: The sample carries other DNA sequences with the same CDR3. The rearrangement uses TRBV5-1 and TRBJ1-2; D is possibly TRBD1 (5 bases). Germline-derived CDR1 and CDR2 are SGHRS and YFSETQ. Trimming cost V 1 base and J 5 bases, with 12 bases left between them. The CDR3 totals 14 residues. The CDR3 coding sequence is TGCGCCAGCAGCTTGAGCGGGGGTGGGTATGGCTACACCTTC. It is translated as CASSLSGGGYGYTF.

This rearrangement joins TRBV5-1 to TRBJ2-5, with D possibly called TRBD1 or TRBD2 (5 bases each). The CDR3 contains 13 residues. Germline CDR1 SGHRS, CDR2 YFSETQ. The V end lost 6 bases, the J end lost 4 bases, and 13 bases lay between the germline ends. The CDR3 sequence is CASNAAGRETQYF. CDR3 in DNA: TGCGCCAGCAATGCAGCAGGGAGAGAGACCCAGTACTTC. Together with reference TRBV5-1 and TRBJ2-5, the CDR3 gives the full variable domain: KAGVTQTPRYLIKTRGQQVTLSCSPISGHRSVSWYQQTPGQGLQFLFEYFSETQRNKGNFPGRFSGRQFSNSRSEMNVSTLELGDSALYLCASNAAGRETQYFGPGTRLLVL.

This CDR3 reads CASREKGVGYTF. As DNA, the CDR3 is TGTGCCAGCAGGGAGAAGGGGGTAGGCTACACCTTC. The chain recombines TRBV25-1 with TRBJ1-2, with D perhaps TRBD1 (6 bases). The V gene's germline CDR1 is MGHDK and CDR2 SYGVNS. Trimming pared 6 bases from V and 8 bases from J, leaving 13 bases between. This CDR3 is 12 amino acids long.

This clone turned up a few times. The gene calls are TRBV27 and TRBJ2-7, with D unclear. This CDR3 is 11 amino acids long. Germline CDR1 reads MNHEY; CDR2 reads SMNVEV (reference sequence). V lost 4 bases to trimming and J lost 4 bases, with 5 bases between them. CDR3 in DNA: TGTGCCAGCAGTTATCCTTACGAGCAGTACTTC. This gives the protein CASSYPYEQYF.

The V gene is TRBV27, the J gene TRBJ1-2; weak D call: TRBD1 (6 bases). Germline V gene sequence: CDR1 MNHEY, CDR2 SMNVEV (reference sequence). The CDR3 consists of 15 residues. V lost 3 bases and J lost 3, with 14 bases in between. CDR3 loop: CASSFRTAGYYGYTF. CDR3 DNA sequence: TGTGCCAGCAGTTTCCGGACAGCGGGGTACTATGGCTACACCTTC.

This rearrangement joins TRBV6-6 to TRBJ1-1, with D unresolved. V shed 7 bases and J shed 0 bases, with 12 bases lying between them. The CDR3 spans 14 residues. Per germline, CDR1 MNHNY and CDR2 SVGAGI (reference sequence). Written as DNA, the CDR3 is TGTGCCAGCACCCTACTTACTATGAACACTGAAGCTTTCTTT. Its translation is CASTLLTMNTEAFF.

The chain combines TRBV6-5 with TRBJ2-7, with 9 bases matching TRBD1. Trimming at V came to 2 bases and at J to 4 bases, leaving 9 bases not matched to a gene. The CDR3 covers 16 residues. The germline V gene encodes CDR1 MNHEY and CDR2 SVGAGI. CDR3 protein: CASSYGLGTGRYEQYF. The DNA for the CDR3 is TGTGCCAGCAGTTACGGGTTGGGGACAGGGAGGTACGAGCAGTACTTC.

The rearrangement links TRBV7-6 to TRBJ2-6; a weak D match, TRBD2 (6 bases). This CDR3 comprises 16 residues. Per the germline V gene, CDR1 is SGHVS and CDR2 is FNYEAQ. Trimming took 4 bases from V and 1 from J, leaving 11 bases between them. The CDR3 bases are TGTGCCAGCAGCTCCGAACTAGCTTCTGGGGCCAACGTCCTGACTTTC. Translation: CASSSELASGANVLTF. The full variable domain, with the rest looked up from reference TRBV7-6 and TRBJ2-6, is GAGVSQSPRYKVTKRGQDVALRCDPISGHVSLYWYRQALGQGPEFLTYFNYEAQQDKSGLPNDRFSAERPEGSISTLTIQRTEQRDSAMYRCASSSELASGANVLTFGAGSRLTVL.